Below are 17 T cell receptor beta chains sequenced from a single sample in a study of blood T cell repertoires in COVID-19. Repertoires were generated with immunoSEQ multiplex PCR, while TCRdb's copy carries only in-frame clones and drops some. The sample includes roughly 68,000 clones, roughly 80% seen only once; the top ten take less than 4.5%. Source material: PBMCs or T cells enriched from blood (not recorded which). The source is a woman in her 40s with acute COVID-19.

The V and J genes are TRBV3-1 (or the pseudogene TRBV3-2) and TRBJ1-2, with a weak D call TRBD1 (5 bases). V gave up 4 bases and J gave up 0 bases, with 18 bases separating them. Germline CDR1 is LGHDT and CDR2 is YNNKEL (reference sequence). The CDR3 runs to 17 residues. The CDR3 DNA reads as TGTGCCAGCAGCCCGGCCGCCCGACAGCGATCTAACTATGGCTACACCTTC. Amino acid sequence: CASSPAARQRSNYGYTF.

In its sample, this clone was seen once. This chain joins TRBV6-9 and TRBJ1-2, with a possible D match to TRBD1 (6 bases). This CDR3 comprises 15 residues. CDR1 is MNHGY, CDR2 SVAAGI, per germline. The V gene lost 5 bases and the J gene lost 8 bases, with 21 bases spanning the gap. In DNA form, the CDR3 reads TGTGCCAGCAGTCCTGACAGGAAATCATATAAAGGCTACACCTTC. Protein sequence: CASSPDRKSYKGYTF.

In its sample, this clone was seen a few times. This chain uses TRBV7-6 with TRBJ2-1, with a possible D match to TRBD2 (5 bases). Germline V gene lookup returns CDR1 SGHVS and CDR2 FNYEAQ. Trimming took off 4 bases at V and 5 bases at J, with 9 bases between the two ends. This CDR3 has 13 residues. CDR3 amino acids: CASSWRPDNEQFF. CDR3 coding DNA: TGTGCCAGCAGCTGGAGGCCTGACAATGAGCAGTTCTTC. Supplemented by reference TRBV7-6 and TRBJ2-1, the full variable domain reads GAGVSQSPRYKVTKRGQDVALRCDPISGHVSLYWYRQALGQGPEFLTYFNYEAQQDKSGLPNDRFSAERPEGSISTLTIQRTEQRDSAMYRCASSWRPDNEQFFGPGTRLTVL.

The J gene is TRBJ2-7, the V gene TRBV18, with D possibly TRBD1 on 5 matching bases. The V end was cut by 5 bases, the J end by 4 bases, with 15 bases between. The CDR3 totals 14 residues. The germline CDR1 and CDR2 sequences are KGHSH and LQKENI. The CDR3 region is CASSTTTDSYEQYV. The DNA for the CDR3 is TGTGCCAGCTCAACCACGACAGATTCTTACGAGCAGTACGTC.

The J gene is TRBJ2-5, the V gene TRBV5-1; TRBD1 is a possible D gene (6 bases). Trimming shortened V by 1 base and J by 5 bases, and 9 bases separated the two germline ends. Germline V gene lookup returns CDR1 SGHRS and CDR2 YFSETQ. The CDR3 loop spans 13 amino acids. CDR3 in amino acids: CASSLTGWETQYF. The CDR3 region has the DNA TGCGCCAGCAGCTTGACAGGGTGGGAGACCCAGTACTTC.

CDR3 region: CASSYLPSGEQETQYF. CDR3 nucleotide sequence: TGTGCCAGCAGTTACTTGCCTAGCGGGGAACAAGAGACCCAGTACTTC. This chain links TRBV6-5 with TRBJ2-5, with 9 positions matching TRBD2. V lost 1 base to trimming and J lost 2 bases; unmatched junction nucleotides: 5. The V gene's germline CDR1 is MNHEY and CDR2 SVGAGI. The CDR3 spans 16 residues.

The CDR3 sequence is CASSESQGAEKLFF. The CDR3 coding sequence is TGTGCCAGCAGTGAATCACAGGGTGCCGAAAAACTGTTTTTT. J is TRBJ1-4 and V is TRBV6-1; D is perhaps TRBD1 (6 bases). V lost 2 bases and J lost 8, with 12 bases in between. The CDR3 runs 14 residues. In germline, CDR1 is MNHNS, CDR2 SASEGT.

The chain employs TRBV28 and TRBJ1-3; tentatively, D is TRBD1 (5 bases). The germline V gene has CDR1 MDHEN and CDR2 SYDVKM. The CDR3 sequence is 14 residues long. V dropped 6 bases and J dropped 5 bases, with 14 bases sitting between them. DNA for the CDR3: TGTGCCAGCAGCGGACAAATAAATCGAAACACCATATATTTT. Its translation is CASSGQINRNTIYF.

This clone was found once. The chain couples TRBV28 to TRBJ1-2; D not certain. The CDR3 contains 12 residues. CDR1 MDHEN and CDR2 SYDVKM come from the germline V gene. Trimming took 5 bases from V and 2 from J, leaving 6 bases between them. This CDR3 is CASSPVNYGYTF. The CDR3 region has the DNA TGTGCCAGCAGTCCGGTAAACTATGGCTACACCTTC.

J is TRBJ1-6 and V is TRBV27; unclear D gene. This CDR3 has 16 amino acids. V dropped 0 bases and J dropped 9 bases, with 15 bases sitting between them. Germline V gene lookup returns CDR1 MNHEY and CDR2 SMNVEV (reference sequence). The DNA of the CDR3 is TGTGCCAGCAGTTTATCAGGCGGGGTACGCAGTTCACCCCTCCACTTT. Translating it yields CASSLSGGVRSSPLHF.

V and J are TRBV3-1 (or the pseudogene TRBV3-2) and TRBJ2-1; 7 bases are a match to TRBD1. CDR3 size: 14 residues. The ends lost 4 bases at V and 6 bases at J; junction bases unmatched: 6. Germline V gene sequence: CDR1 LGHDT, CDR2 YNNKEL (reference sequence). The CDR3, as DNA: TGTGCCAGCAGCCCACAGGGGATAGGCAATGAGCAGTTCTTC. Its protein is CASSPQGIGNEQFF.

The chain uses TRBV28 and TRBJ1-1; D unresolved. CDR1 MDHEN and CDR2 SYDVKM come from the germline V gene. CDR3 length: 12 residues. V lost 5 bases to trimming and J lost 8 bases, with 12 bases between them. In DNA, the CDR3 is TGTGCCAGCAGTGATGAGACGGGGGAAGCTTTCTTT. It codes for CASSDETGEAFF.

In its sample, this clone was seen once. The V call is TRBV6-1, the J call TRBJ2-3; possible D gene TRBD2, 5 bases. Germline V gene data show CDR1 as MNHNS and CDR2 as SASEGT. Trimming took off 1 base at V and 3 bases at J, with 5 bases between the two ends. This CDR3 region has 13 residues. The chain's CDR3 is CASSEGGTDTQYF. As DNA, the CDR3 is TGTGCCAGCAGTGAAGGAGGGACAGATACGCAGTATTTT.

The chain recombines TRBV7-9 with TRBJ2-4, with a weak D call TRBD2 (6 bases). The ends were cut back, 2 bases at V and 8 bases at J, with 19 bases in the middle. Germline V gene lookup returns CDR1 SEHNR and CDR2 FQNEAQ (reference sequence). The CDR3 is made up of 16 amino acids. The DNA of the CDR3 is TGTGCCAGCAGCTTAATGGGAGGCCTATCCGGAGACATTCAGTACTTC. Its protein product is CASSLMGGLSGDIQYF.

A single count supports this clone. The chain is built from TRBV6-1 and TRBJ1-1; D not resolved. The V gene lost 2 bases and the J gene lost 11 bases, with 15 bases spanning the gap. Germline V CDR1 and CDR2: MNHNS, SASEGT. The CDR3 loop spans 13 amino acids. The CDR3 bases are TGTGCCAGCAGTGAAAGAAGCGGAGGAGGGGCTTTCTTT. Protein sequence: CASSERSGGGAFF.

This clone occurred once. The rearrangement joins TRBV5-4 to TRBJ2-5, with D tentatively TRBD2 (5 bases). The ends were cut back, 3 bases at V and 2 bases at J, with 8 bases in the middle. The CDR3 sequence is 13 residues long. CDR1 and CDR2 from the germline V gene are SGHNT and YYREEE (reference sequence). The CDR3 DNA follows: TGTGCCAGCAGCTCGGACTTACAAGAGACCCAGTACTTC. Residues: CASSSDLQETQYF.

The J gene is TRBJ2-7, the V gene TRBV5-4; 7 bases map to TRBD1. Germline V CDR1 and CDR2: SGHNT, YYREEE (reference sequence). This CDR3 contains 14 residues. Trimming cost V 4 bases and J 3 bases; bases outside gene matches: 7. CDR3 loop: CASSAGDRDYEQYF. In DNA form, the CDR3 reads TGTGCCAGCAGCGCAGGGGACAGAGACTACGAGCAGTACTTC.